This passage covers 29 T cell receptor beta chains from one sample sequenced in a study of regulatory T cells in long-lasting Graves disease (dated by TCRdb to the early 2020s). In light of the paper, this sample's time point label describes: newly diagnosed GD, antithyroid drugs for less than 3 months. For both TCR sequencing and RNA sequencing, RNA was extracted from PBMCs using TRIzol. Library preparation employed multiplex PCR. Sequencing took place on an Illumina HiSeq 4000. To build TCR beta libraries, CDR3 regions were amplified by Arm-PCR using iRepertoire HTBI primers. TCRdb ran its own pipeline on the public reads, namely fastp trimming at Q25 and MiXCR clone calling, and kept in-frame beta chains. Identical CDR3 protein sequences are pooled into one entry, listed with their most common genes and DNA. The table for this sample lists hundreds of thousands of distinct CDR3 sequences; 15% to 20% of them were counted only once. In total, the top ten clones hold 30% of the sample.

The sample was also reused in another study, on T cells in Graves' hyperthyroidism and ophthalmopathy.

Sequenced material: peripheral blood mononuclear cells (PBMCs), taken at new diagnosis, from a patient treated with antithyroid drugs. The receptors derive from a man between 40 and 49 years old with Graves disease. Donor details come from another sample of the same person, matched by shared clones.

This clonotype came up a few times. The rearrangement joins TRBV4-1 to TRBJ2-7; 9 bases are shared with TRBD1. Unmatched junction bases numbered 4, after V lost 4 bases and J lost 6 bases. Germline lookup yields CDR1 MGHRA and CDR2 YSYEKL. The CDR3 totals 13 residues. CDR3 residues: CASSRDRDSEQYF. In nucleotides, the CDR3 is TGCGCCAGCAGCCGGGACAGGGATTCCGAGCAGTACTTC.

This clonotype was seen many times. The gene calls are TRBV5-1 and TRBJ1-3, with TRBD1 matching over 7 bases. Losses at the gene ends were 4 bases for V and 0 bases for J; bases not matched to a gene: 4. The V gene's germline CDR1 is SGHRS and CDR2 YFSETQ. CDR3 length: 15 amino acids. CDR3 sequence: CASSPWTGSGNTIYF. The CDR3 DNA reads as TGCGCCAGCAGCCCATGGACAGGCTCTGGAAACACCATATATTTT. Looking up the rest from reference TRBV5-1 and TRBJ1-3 gives the full variable domain: KAGVTQTPRYLIKTRGQQVTLSCSPISGHRSVSWYQQTPGQGLQFLFEYFSETQRNKGNFPGRFSGRQFSNSRSEMNVSTLELGDSALYLCASSPWTGSGNTIYFGEGSWLTVV.

This clonotype occurred many times. The J gene is TRBJ2-3, the V gene TRBV5-1, with 9 bases matching TRBD2. The CDR3 has 16 residues. Trimming took 8 bases from V and 1 from J; bases not matched to a gene: 11. The germline V gene has CDR1 SGHRS and CDR2 YFSETQ. Written as DNA, the CDR3 is TGCGCCAGTCCATTTCCCGCTAGCGGGGGCACAGATACGCAGTATTTT. Translation gives CASPFPASGGTDTQYF.

This clonotype showed up many times. The chain recombines TRBV28 with TRBJ2-7; tentative D call: TRBD1 (6 bases). The germline gives CDR1 MDHEN, CDR2 SYDVKM. Trimming stripped 3 bases from V and 2 bases from J, with 14 bases between. The CDR3 consists of 15 residues. The CDR3: CASSFPGAVTYEQYF. CDR3 sequence (DNA): TGTGCCAGCAGTTTCCCAGGGGCTGTGACCTACGAGCAGTACTTC.

This clonotype was observed many times. The chain recombines TRBV12-5 with TRBJ2-1, with D perhaps matching TRBD2 (6 bases). Germline CDR1 LGHNT, CDR2 FRNRAP. V was cut by 0 bases and J by 6 bases, with 12 bases left in between. CDR3 length: 15 amino acids. The CDR3 bases are TGTGCTAGTGGTTTGGTACTCGGAGGGCTCAATGAGCAGTTCTTC. This sequence encodes CASGLVLGGLNEQFF.

This clonotype turned up a few times. The chain combines TRBV27 with TRBJ1-3, with TRBD1 as a possible D gene (5 bases). Trimming stripped 6 bases from V and 4 bases from J, with 10 bases between. The CDR3 sequence is 13 residues long. The germline CDR1 and CDR2 sequences are MNHEY and SMNVEV (reference sequence). The CDR3 sequence is CASSLRQGNTIYF. DNA for the CDR3: TGTGCCAGCAGCCTACGACAGGGAAACACCATATATTTT.

The CDR3 loop reads CASSPPGASMNTEAFF. The CDR3 DNA reads as TGTGCCAGCTCACCACCGGGGGCATCTATGAACACTGAAGCTTTCTTT. V is TRBV18 and J is TRBJ1-1; maybe TRBD1 (6 bases). The CDR3 length is 16 residues. The V gene lost 0 bases and the J gene lost 0 bases, with 11 bases spanning the gap. Germline V gene lookup returns CDR1 KGHSH and CDR2 LQKENI.

Ten or more counts support this clonotype. CDR3 in DNA: TGCAGTGCTCCGAGACGGGACAGGGGGGAGAACACTGAAGCTTTCTTT. Encoded protein: CSAPRRDRGENTEAFF. The chain recombines TRBV20-1 with TRBJ1-1, with 11 bases identical to TRBD1. Germline values: CDR1 DFQATT, CDR2 SNEGSKA (reference sequence). The CDR3 is 16 residues long. The V and J ends lost 5 bases and 1 base, in that order; junction bases with no gene match: 9.

This clonotype came up a few times. This rearrangement joins TRBV2 to TRBJ2-2; 7 bases line up with TRBD2. There are 13 residues in the CDR3. Germline CDR1 and CDR2: SNHLY and FYNNEI. The trim removed 6 bases at V and 15 bases at J, leaving 13 bases unmatched. Here the CDR3 reads CASRTTGTTGMFF. In DNA form, the CDR3 reads TGTGCCAGCAGAACCACTGGGACTACCGGAATGTTTTTT.

This clonotype has at least ten counts. The rearrangement joins TRBV6-1 to TRBJ2-7; D tentatively fits TRBD1 or TRBD2 (5 bases each). The V end was cut by 6 bases, the J end by 0 bases, with 15 bases between. Germline V gives CDR1 MNHNS, CDR2 SASEGT. There are 15 residues in the CDR3. CDR3 nucleotides: TGTGCCAGCAGCCCTACGGGGCTGCCCTCCTACGAGCAGTACTTC. Its translation: CASSPTGLPSYEQYF.

This clonotype was counted many times. This chain connects TRBV6-2 or TRBV6-3 to TRBJ2-1; possible D gene TRBD1, 6 bases. V was trimmed by 7 bases and J by 11 bases, leaving 21 bases between them. Per germline, CDR1 MNHEY and CDR2 SVGEGT. The CDR3 runs 14 residues. The CDR3 loop is CASKSPRTVSKQFF. The DNA for the CDR3 is TGTGCCAGCAAGTCCCCGAGGACAGTATCGAAGCAGTTCTTC.

The table lists this clonotype with many counts. V is TRBV20-1 and J is TRBJ2-5; 11 positions match TRBD2. This CDR3 spans 14 amino acids. V lost 1 base and J lost 6; bases outside the gene matches: 4. Germline CDR1 reads DFQATT; CDR2 reads SNEGSKA (reference sequence). The CDR3 protein is CSARVSGGAKTQYF. The CDR3 DNA follows: TGCAGTGCTAGAGTTAGCGGGGGGGCAAAGACCCAGTACTTC.

This clonotype came up many times. The chain uses TRBV27 and TRBJ1-1, with D hard to call. The CDR3 is 14 residues long. Germline CDR1 is MNHEY and CDR2 is SMNVEV (reference sequence). V gave up 3 bases and J gave up 0 bases, with 8 bases separating them. The CDR3 DNA sequence: TGTGCCAGCAGTTTTAGTCGGTTGAACACTGAAGCTTTCTTT. As protein: CASSFSRLNTEAFF.

This clonotype showed up many times. CDR3 coding DNA: TGCGCCAGCAGCCAAGCCGGGGCGAACACTGAAGCTTTCTTT. Amino acids: CASSQAGANTEAFF. The chain is built from TRBV4-1 and TRBJ1-1, with D possibly TRBD1 on 5 matching bases. Germline V gene data show CDR1 as MGHRA and CDR2 as YSYEKL. CDR3 length equals 14 residues. V lost 1 base to trimming and J lost 1 base, with 7 bases between them.

In this sample, this clonotype turned up a few times. The chain links TRBV5-5 to TRBJ2-5; TRBD1 matches at 9 bases. CDR1 is SGHKS and CDR2 is YYEKEE in the germline V gene (reference sequence). The junction had 12 bases not matched to a gene; V was cut back by 4 bases and J by 5 bases. This CDR3 contains 16 residues. The CDR3 sequence: CASSPGTGSLSETQYF. DNA of the CDR3: TGTGCCAGCAGCCCCGGGACAGGGTCCTTATCGGAGACCCAGTACTTC.

Many counts were recorded for this clonotype. The chain uses TRBV11-2 and TRBJ1-6; tentatively, D is TRBD1 (6 bases). This CDR3 spans 16 amino acids. Germline CDR1 reads SGHAT; CDR2 reads FQNNGV. V gave up 5 bases and J gave up 5 bases, with 16 bases separating them. The CDR3: CASSPSRGLDNSPLHF. In DNA, the CDR3 is TGTGCCAGCAGCCCGTCGCGGGGGCTCGATAATTCACCCCTCCACTTT.

This clonotype was seen many times. This chain links TRBV7-9 with TRBJ2-7; D perhaps matches TRBD1 (6 bases). Germline V gene data show CDR1 as SEHNR and CDR2 as FQNEAQ (reference sequence). Trimming removed 1 base at V and 4 bases at J, with 11 bases between. There are 14 residues in the CDR3. This CDR3 is CASSLGTAPYEQYF. CDR3 bases: TGTGCCAGCAGCTTAGGGACAGCCCCATACGAGCAGTACTTC.

There are many counts of this clonotype. The chain links TRBV11-2 to TRBJ2-5; 7 bases map to TRBD2. The ends lost 1 base at V and 1 base at J; junction bases unmatched: 9. In germline, CDR1 is SGHAT, CDR2 FQNNGV. This CDR3 contains 17 residues. This CDR3 is CASSLARGVLTQETQYF. The DNA of the CDR3 is TGTGCCAGCAGCTTAGCCCGGGGGGTCCTAACCCAAGAGACCCAGTACTTC.

This clonotype appeared many times. The genes are TRBV20-1 and TRBJ2-7, with TRBD1 identical over 9 bases. The CDR3 sequence is 15 residues long. V lost 2 bases to trimming and J lost 0 bases; unmatched junction nucleotides: 5. Per the germline V gene, CDR1 is DFQATT and CDR2 is SNEGSKA (reference sequence). The CDR3 reads CSARLWDRVSYEQYF. The CDR3 DNA reads as TGCAGTGCTAGACTCTGGGACAGGGTCTCCTACGAGCAGTACTTC.

The gene calls are TRBV4-2 and TRBJ2-7, with 12 bases aligning to TRBD2. The CDR3 is 15 amino acids. Germline V gene data show CDR1 as LGHNA and CDR2 as YNFKEQ. V gave up 7 bases and J gave up 2 bases; unmatched junction bases: 6. CDR3 in amino acids: CASKPGLAGPYEQYF. In DNA, the CDR3 is TGTGCCAGCAAACCAGGACTAGCGGGGCCCTACGAGCAGTACTTC.

At least ten counts were recorded for this clonotype. CDR3 loop: CAWRGQGAITNEKLFF. The CDR3 DNA follows: TGTGCCTGGAGAGGACAGGGGGCGATTACTAATGAAAAACTGTTTTTT. This chain joins TRBV30 and TRBJ1-4; 11 positions agree with TRBD1. The CDR3 totals 16 residues. Per germline, CDR1 GTSNPN and CDR2 SVGIG (reference sequence). V lost 3 bases to trimming and J lost 2 bases; unmatched junction nucleotides: 5.

The chain joins TRBV5-1 to TRBJ2-7; 8 bases line up with TRBD2. Germline CDR1 is SGHRS and CDR2 is YFSETQ. V dropped 2 bases and J dropped 3; count of bases not matched to a gene: 4. This CDR3 spans 14 amino acids. The CDR3 reads CASSLSTSGYEQYF. CDR3 bases: TGCGCCAGCAGCTTAAGCACTAGCGGCTACGAGCAGTACTTC.

This clonotype occurred a few times. One end of the junction is discordant with germline, which a read error may explain. The chain employs TRBV7-3 and TRBJ2-1; weak D call: TRBD1 (5 bases). Germline lookup yields CDR1 SGHTA and CDR2 FQGTGA. The CDR3 sequence is 13 residues long. The CDR3 coding sequence is TGTGCCAGCAGCGTAACAGGCTACAATGAGCAGTTCTTC. This sequence encodes CASSVTGYNEQFF.

This clonotype was seen once. A read error may explain this, as a much larger clone is one base away. The V and J genes are TRBV7-2 and TRBJ2-5; tentative D call: TRBD1 (5 bases). Germline CDR1 is SGHTA and CDR2 is FQGNSA. This CDR3 spans 14 amino acids. CDR3 sequence reads: CASSLDLGEEAQYF. The CDR3 DNA reads TGTGCCAGCAGCTTAGACCTAGGGGAAGAGGCCCAGTACTTC.

On this clonotype: Likely a read error: the CDR3 ends without its conserved phenylalanine or tryptophan. The limits of the CDR3 on the DNA are not certain, so only TCRdb's listed CDR3 is given. V gene TRBV4-2 combines with J gene TRBJ2-1; TRBD1 is taken as the D call from the table, unchecked against the DNA. The CDR3 spans 13 residues, counting both ends. The germline CDR1 and CDR2 sequences are LGHNA and YNFKEQ. CDR3 residues: CASSQDLLGPALV.

The gene calls are TRBV29-1 and TRBJ2-1, with 9 bases lining up with TRBD2. Germline CDR1 reads SQVTM; CDR2 reads ANQGSEA. J was trimmed by 9 bases and V by 4 bases; bases with no gene match: 7. The CDR3 totals 13 residues. For the CDR3, the DNA is TGCAGCGTTGGGGCTAGCGGGGTTGGTGAGCAGTTCTTC. This translates into CSVGASGVGEQFF.

This clonotype was seen many times. This chain uses TRBV20-1 with TRBJ2-5; 11 bases agree with TRBD2. The germline gives CDR1 DFQATT, CDR2 SNEGSKA (reference sequence). V was clipped by 1 base and J by 3 bases; unmatched bases: 1. The CDR3 is made up of 14 amino acids. In DNA form, the CDR3 reads TGCAGTGCTAGAGTTAGCGGGGGGGAAGAGACCCAGTACTTC. As protein: CSARVSGGEETQYF.

The V call is TRBV19, the J call TRBJ1-5; no clear D gene. The CDR3 spans 13 residues. The germline V and J ends were trimmed by 6 bases and 6 bases, with 12 bases remaining between them. Germline V lookup: CDR1 LNHDA, CDR2 SQIVND (reference sequence). The CDR3 DNA sequence: TGTGCCAGTAGCTCGCTGGCCCCTCAGCCCCAGCATTTT. Translating gives CASSSLAPQPQHF.

This clonotype appeared many times. The chain links TRBV12-3 or TRBV12-4 to TRBJ2-1, with 7 bases identical to TRBD2. J was trimmed by 7 bases and V by 0 bases; bases with no gene match: 3. This CDR3 is 14 amino acids long. The CDR3 nucleotides read TGTGCCAGCAGTTTAGCGGGGGGGGTGAATGAGCAGTTCTTC. It encodes CASSLAGGVNEQFF.